Listed here are 32 T cell receptor beta chains from one sample, sequenced in a study of CD8 T cells in Susac syndrome. Random hexamers served to reverse transcribe roughly 0.45 to 1 ug RNA. In TCRdb, the immunoSEQ multiplex PCR reads were re-called with MiXCR into one record per CDR3 protein. The table lists some 300,000 distinct CDR3 sequences, over 75% of them singletons. Sequenced sample: CD8+ T cells from PBMCs. The source of these receptors is a human donor with multiple sclerosis.

This clonotype has only a few counts. The V gene is TRBV7-6, the J gene TRBJ2-7; D not resolved. This CDR3 region has 13 residues. CDR1 is SGHVS and CDR2 is FNYEAQ in the germline V gene. V lost 0 bases and J lost 4, with 7 bases in between. The CDR3: CASSLAIPYEQYF. DNA of the CDR3: TGTGCCAGCAGCTTAGCGATCCCTTACGAGCAGTACTTC.

The sample holds one count of this clonotype. The chain recombines TRBV2 with TRBJ2-1; D possibly uses TRBD1 or TRBD2 (6 bases each). The CDR3 extends over 17 amino acids. From germline, CDR1 is SNHLY and CDR2 FYNNEI. The V end was cut by 4 bases, the J end by 7 bases, with 23 bases between. This chain's CDR3 is CASSALGGGARWNEQFF. The CDR3 region has the DNA TGTGCCAGCAGTGCCCTCGGGGGCGGAGCGAGGTGGAATGAGCAGTTCTTC.

The chain combines TRBV19 with TRBJ1-1, with D unresolved. Between the trimmed V and J ends, which lost 7 bases and 4 bases, there was a span of 7 bases. The CDR3 is made up of 11 amino acids. Germline CDR1 and CDR2: LNHDA and SQIVND (reference sequence). As DNA, the CDR3 is TGTGCCAGTACCCGGGGCACTGAAGCTTTCTTT. Protein product: CASTRGTEAFF.

V gene TRBV20-1 combines with J gene TRBJ1-5; D gene ambiguous. This CDR3 contains 12 residues. Germline loops: CDR1 DFQATT, CDR2 SNEGSKA (reference sequence). The V end lost 4 bases, the J end lost 4 bases, and 8 bases lay between the germline ends. This CDR3 is CSAKEENQPQHF. The CDR3 nucleotides read TGCAGTGCTAAGGAGGAGAATCAGCCCCAGCATTTT.

The genes are TRBV14 and TRBJ1-2; unclear D gene. The CDR3 is made up of 15 amino acids. V was pared by 0 bases and J by 4 bases, with 12 bases between. From germline, CDR1 is SGHDN and CDR2 FVKESK. Here the CDR3 reads CASSQDRGASYGYTF. The CDR3 DNA is TGTGCCAGCAGCCAAGATAGAGGTGCTAGCTATGGCTACACCTTC.

In its sample, this clonotype was seen once. V and J are TRBV6-5 and TRBJ2-1; 7 positions match TRBD2. Germline CDR1 and CDR2: MNHEY and SVGAGI. With 0 bases clipped from V and 4 bases from J, the junction kept 3 bases outside the gene matches. The CDR3 extends over 15 amino acids. The CDR3 reads CASSYSPAGYNEQFF. The CDR3 DNA follows: TGTGCCAGCAGTTACTCTCCAGCGGGGTACAATGAGCAGTTCTTC.

The rearrangement uses TRBV20-1 and TRBJ2-7, with D perhaps matching TRBD1 (6 bases). The length of the CDR3 is 12 residues. V was shortened by 5 bases and J by 1 base, with 9 bases between the two germline ends. Germline V gene data show CDR1 as DFQATT and CDR2 as SNEGSKA (reference sequence). The CDR3 is CSAHGQSYEQYF. DNA for the CDR3: TGCAGTGCTCACGGACAGTCCTACGAGCAGTACTTC.

This clonotype occurred once. The V call is TRBV4-2, the J call TRBJ2-5, with TRBD2 identical over 7 bases. The CDR3 has 15 amino acids. The V and J ends lost 1 base and 5 bases, in that order; junction bases with no gene match: 7. Germline CDR1 is LGHNA and CDR2 is YNFKEQ. The CDR3 here is CASSQVLGGSETQYF. DNA of the CDR3: TGTGCCAGCAGCCAAGTCCTCGGCGGGAGTGAGACCCAGTACTTC.

This CDR3 is CASSLRQSSSGNTIYF. In DNA form, the CDR3 reads TGTGCCAGCTCACTACGACAGAGCAGCTCTGGAAACACCATATATTTT. This chain connects TRBV18 to TRBJ1-3; a possible D gene is TRBD1 (5 bases). V dropped 4 bases and J dropped 0 bases, with 13 bases sitting between them. The CDR3 loop spans 16 amino acids. CDR1 is KGHSH, CDR2 LQKENI, per germline. Based on the CDR3 plus reference TRBV18 and TRBJ1-3, the full variable domain is NAGVMQNPRHLVRRRGQEARLRCSPMKGHSHVYWYRQLPEEGLKFMVYLQKENIIDESGMPKERFSAEFPKEGPSILRIQQVVRGDSAAYFCASSLRQSSSGNTIYFGEGSWLTVV.

This rearrangement joins TRBV7-3 to TRBJ2-7; 7 nucleotides agree with TRBD1. Trimming removed 4 bases from V and 3 bases from J; junction bases left unmatched: 3. The CDR3 length is 13 residues. Germline V CDR1 and CDR2: SGHTA, FQGTGA. CDR3 DNA sequence: TGTGCCAGCAGCTCGGGACAGTACTACGAGCAGTACTTC. It codes for CASSSGQYYEQYF.

This clonotype has a handful of counts. The chain carries TRBV11-2 and TRBJ2-2, with a weak D call TRBD1 (6 bases). Germline V gene lookup returns CDR1 SGHAT and CDR2 FQNNGV. V was shortened by 2 bases and J by 5 bases, with 15 bases between the two germline ends. CDR3 length: 16 amino acids. The CDR3 bases are TGTGCCAGCAGCTTATCACCAGGGGTGTATACCGGGGAGCTGTTTTTT. This sequence encodes CASSLSPGVYTGELFF.

The chain employs TRBV6-2 or TRBV6-3 and TRBJ1-5; D is ambiguous. With 7 bases removed from V and 3 bases from J, the gap between germline ends came to 13 bases. CDR1 MNHEY and CDR2 SVGEGT come from the germline V gene. This CDR3 has 14 amino acids. CDR3 loop: CASTEHGSNQPQHF. CDR3 nucleotide sequence: TGTGCCAGCACCGAGCACGGTTCCAATCAGCCCCAGCATTTT.

V and J are TRBV9 and TRBJ1-2, with a tentative D call TRBD1 (5 bases). V lost 3 bases and J 4 bases, leaving 16 bases between the germline ends. The germline gives CDR1 SGDLS, CDR2 YYNGEE. The CDR3 sequence is 15 residues long. CDR3 nucleotides: TGTGCCAGCAGCGGGGGGGACTCCCAGATCTATGGCTACACCTTC. Its protein product is CASSGGDSQIYGYTF.

This chain links TRBV7-2 with TRBJ2-7, with D perhaps matching TRBD1 (6 bases). The germline V and J ends were trimmed by 5 bases and 5 bases, with 19 bases remaining between them. CDR1 is SGHTA and CDR2 is FQGNSA in the germline V gene. The CDR3 spans 15 residues. This CDR3 reads CASSPLGYRVHEQYF. DNA for the CDR3: TGTGCCAGCAGCCCCCTCGGATACAGGGTACACGAGCAGTACTTC.

V and J are TRBV6-4 and TRBJ2-1; 9 bases match TRBD1. V lost 10 bases and J lost 1; bases outside the gene matches: 5. The CDR3 sequence is 14 residues long. The germline gives CDR1 MRHNA, CDR2 SNTAGT. DNA of the CDR3: TGTGCCACCTCCGGGACAGGGTCCTACAATGAGCAGTTCTTC. Protein product: CATSGTGSYNEQFF.

The DNA of the CDR3 is TGTGCCAGCACCATGGGACTAGCGGGGATTGATAGCACAGATACGCAGTATTTT. This codes for CASTMGLAGIDSTDTQYF. The chain has TRBV7-6 and TRBJ2-3; 13 nucleotides match TRBD2. The germline V gene has CDR1 SGHVS and CDR2 FNYEAQ. V dropped 7 bases and J dropped 0; count of bases not matched to a gene: 10. This CDR3 region has 18 residues.

CDR3 protein: CASSFGTGVTEAFF. DNA of the CDR3: TGTGCCAGTAGTTTTGGGACAGGGGTGACTGAAGCTTTCTTT. This rearrangement joins TRBV19 to TRBJ1-1; 10 nucleotides agree with TRBD1. The CDR3 loop spans 14 amino acids. Unmatched junction bases numbered 5, after V lost 5 bases and J lost 5 bases. CDR1 LNHDA and CDR2 SQIVND come from the germline V gene (reference sequence).

As DNA, the CDR3 is TGTGCCAGCAGTTCGGGGGAAACCCCCTACGAGCAGTACTTC. Protein sequence: CASSSGETPYEQYF. This sequence joins TRBV28 and TRBJ2-7; D perhaps matches TRBD2 (6 bases). Germline V gene sequence: CDR1 MDHEN, CDR2 SYDVKM. V shed 4 bases and J shed 2 bases, with 12 bases lying between them. The CDR3 has 14 amino acids.

The V call is TRBV27, the J call TRBJ2-6; D is ambiguous. Trimming removed 2 bases at V and 1 base at J, with 6 bases between. In germline, CDR1 is MNHEY, CDR2 SMNVEV (reference sequence). This CDR3 contains 15 residues. The CDR3 coding sequence is TGTGCCAGCAGTTTAGCCCTATCTGGGGCCAACGTCCTGACTTTC. Its protein is CASSLALSGANVLTF.

The CDR3 is CASSNGQGPLGNTEAFF. CDR3 coding DNA: TGCGCCAGCAGCAATGGACAGGGCCCTCTCGGTAACACTGAAGCTTTCTTT. The chain has TRBV5-1 and TRBJ1-1; 8 bases match TRBD1. The length of the CDR3 is 17 residues. The germline gives CDR1 SGHRS, CDR2 YFSETQ. Unmatched junction bases numbered 13, after V lost 4 bases and J lost 2 bases.

The genes are TRBV29-1 and TRBJ1-2, with 8 nucleotides matching TRBD1. CDR3 length: 16 residues. J gave up 4 bases and V 8 bases, and 18 bases lay outside the gene matches. CDR1 and CDR2 (germline): SQVTM, ANQGSEA. CDR3 sequence reads: CSTTGGSGGRTYGYTF. CDR3 coding DNA: TGCAGCACAACAGGGGGAAGTGGGGGCCGCACCTATGGCTACACCTTC.

The gene calls are TRBV9 and TRBJ2-7, with a weak D call TRBD1 (6 bases). The CDR3 contains 15 residues. Per germline, CDR1 SGDLS and CDR2 YYNGEE. Between the trimmed V and J ends, which lost 3 bases and 6 bases, there was a span of 19 bases. The CDR3 loop is CASSADSWRSREQYF. The CDR3 DNA reads TGTGCCAGCAGCGCGGACAGCTGGAGAAGTCGCGAGCAGTACTTC.

V gene TRBV11-2 combines with J gene TRBJ2-3; possible D gene TRBD2, 5 bases. Trimming took 5 bases from V and 4 from J, leaving 16 bases between them. From germline, CDR1 is SGHAT and CDR2 FQNNGV. The CDR3 extends over 15 amino acids. Written as DNA, the CDR3 is TGTGCCAGCAGCGCGGGCCCCGCCGGGGCAGATACGCAGTATTTT. The encoded protein is CASSAGPAGADTQYF.

The rearrangement uses TRBV15 and TRBJ1-1; D may be TRBD1 (5 bases). CDR1 LNHNV and CDR2 YYDKDF come from the germline V gene (reference sequence). Trimming removed 0 bases at V and 3 bases at J, with 14 bases between. The CDR3 length is 16 residues. In DNA form, the CDR3 reads TGTGCCACCAGCAGAGATCGAGGGGCGGTGTACACTGAAGCTTTCTTT. Protein: CATSRDRGAVYTEAFF.

The chain recombines TRBV25-1 with TRBJ2-1, with D hard to call. The CDR3 covers 14 residues. Germline lookup yields CDR1 MGHDK and CDR2 SYGVNS. V was clipped by 6 bases and J by 0 bases, with 9 bases between them. The CDR3 loop reads CASSKPSSYNEQFF. DNA for the CDR3: TGTGCCAGCAGCAAACCCAGCTCCTACAATGAGCAGTTCTTC. Full variable domain (missing parts from reference TRBV25-1 and TRBJ2-1): EADIYQTPRYLVIGTGKKITLECSQTMGHDKMYWYQQDPGMELHLIHYSYGVNSTEKGDLSSESTVSRIRTEHFPLTLESARPSHTSQYLCASSKPSSYNEQFFGPGTRLTVL.

The chain carries TRBV7-8 and TRBJ1-2, with D possibly matching TRBD1 (6 bases). The CDR3 runs 17 residues. V was cut by 2 bases and J by 5 bases, with 21 bases left in between. Germline V lookup: CDR1 SGHVS, CDR2 FQNEAQ. In DNA, the CDR3 is TGTGCCAGCAGCTTACCGGGACAAGGTGATTTAGGATATGGCTACACCTTC. This translates into CASSLPGQGDLGYGYTF.

The genes are TRBV28 and TRBJ1-3, with D uncertain. In germline, CDR1 is MDHEN, CDR2 SYDVKM. Trimming took 2 bases from V and 0 from J, leaving 8 bases between them. This CDR3 region has 15 residues. The CDR3 protein is CASSLRLLSGNTIYF. Here the CDR3 DNA reads TGTGCCAGCAGTTTACGGCTGCTCTCTGGAAACACCATATATTTT.

The rearrangement joins TRBV28 to TRBJ2-1; unclear D gene. Trimming took off 5 bases at V and 5 bases at J, with 16 bases between the two ends. CDR3 length equals 15 residues. Per germline, CDR1 MDHEN and CDR2 SYDVKM. In nucleotides, the CDR3 is TGTGCCAGCAGTCAAAGGGTTTCCAACGACAATGAGCAGTTCTTC. Amino acid sequence: CASSQRVSNDNEQFF.

The chain joins TRBV18 to TRBJ2-7; 7 nucleotides match TRBD2. CDR3 size: 15 residues. CDR1 is KGHSH, CDR2 LQKENI, per germline. J was trimmed by 0 bases and V by 2 bases; bases with no gene match: 4. For the CDR3, the DNA is TGTGCCAGCTCACCAAGCGGGGTTAGCTCCTACGAGCAGTACTTC. Its protein is CASSPSGVSSYEQYF. The full variable domain, rest sourced from reference TRBV18 and TRBJ2-7, is NAGVMQNPRHLVRRRGQEARLRCSPMKGHSHVYWYRQLPEEGLKFMVYLQKENIIDESGMPKERFSAEFPKEGPSILRIQQVVRGDSAAYFCASSPSGVSSYEQYFGPGTRLTVT.

V is TRBV5-6 and J is TRBJ2-7, with D tentatively TRBD1 (5 bases). This CDR3 is 14 amino acids long. Germline V gene lookup returns CDR1 SGHDT and CDR2 YYEEEE. V was cut by 4 bases and J by 5 bases, with 16 bases left in between. The CDR3 loop is CASSPVGVGDEQYF. CDR3 coding DNA: TGTGCCAGCAGCCCCGTGGGCGTAGGGGACGAGCAGTACTTC.

The chain joins TRBV19 to TRBJ2-2; possibly TRBD1 for D (5 bases). The V gene's germline CDR1 is LNHDA and CDR2 SQIVND (reference sequence). This CDR3 comprises 18 residues. With 0 bases removed from V and 0 bases from J, the gap between germline ends came to 14 bases. The CDR3 nucleotides read TGTGCCAGTAGTATAGATCAAATGGGGCTCGCGAACACCGGGGAGCTGTTTTTT. Amino acid sequence: CASSIDQMGLANTGELFF.

V is TRBV6-1 and J is TRBJ2-1; TRBD1 agrees at 7 bases. The CDR3 covers 18 residues. V trimming: 5 bases; J trimming: 0 bases; junction bases outside the gene matches: 13. Germline V gives CDR1 MNHNS, CDR2 SASEGT. The CDR3 DNA sequence: TGTGCCAGCAGTCATAGACGAGGGGGCCGGATCTCCTACAATGAGCAGTTCTTC. It translates to CASSHRRGGRISYNEQFF.